These 13 T cell receptor beta chains share one sample of origin, sequenced in a study of CD8+ T cells in alopecia areata. The sequencing template was cDNA reverse transcribed from extracted RNA. Profiled with immunoSEQ multiplex PCR; TCRdb holds only in-frame clones, not every one. The sample carries some 150,000 clones, under 60% recorded once. The specimen was CD8+ T cells sorted from blood, collected at week 0. The receptors come from a human donor with alopecia areata.

The chain is built from TRBV4-3 and TRBJ1-2, with unresolved D. Trimming shortened V by 0 bases and J by 4 bases, and 9 bases separated the two germline ends. This CDR3 is 14 amino acids long. CDR1 is LGHNA, CDR2 YSLEER, per germline. CDR3 sequence reads: CASSQDRATYGYTF. CDR3 DNA sequence: TGCGCCAGCAGCCAAGATCGGGCTACCTATGGCTACACCTTC.

The rearrangement joins TRBV30 to TRBJ1-4, with 7 bases aligning to TRBD1. V was pared by 2 bases and J by 6 bases, with 3 bases of the junction left unmatched. The CDR3 has 13 residues. Germline-derived CDR1 and CDR2 are GTSNPN and SVGIG (reference sequence). CDR3 sequence reads: CAWSPDRDEKLFF. CDR3 bases: TGTGCCTGGAGTCCCGACAGGGATGAAAAACTGTTTTTT.

This clone has just a few counts. J is TRBJ2-7 and V is TRBV13; possibly TRBD2 for D (5 bases). The CDR3 contains 12 residues. Germline V gene data show CDR1 as PRHDT and CDR2 as FYEKMQ (reference sequence). Trimming removed 5 bases at V and 6 bases at J, with 11 bases between. The CDR3: CASSPSSGEQYF. The CDR3, as DNA: TGTGCCAGCAGCCCGAGCAGCGGCGAGCAGTACTTC.

The chain employs TRBV6-6 and TRBJ1-6; 12 bases map to TRBD1. V lost 6 bases and J lost 10; bases outside the gene matches: 4. Germline lookup yields CDR1 MNHNY and CDR2 SVGAGI (reference sequence). The CDR3 sequence is 14 residues long. The CDR3 DNA reads as TGTGCCAGCAGACCCGGGACAGGGGGCTCACCCCTCCACTTT. Amino acid sequence: CASRPGTGGSPLHF.

This clone was recorded a few times. J is TRBJ2-7 and V is TRBV29-1, with no clear D. The CDR3 length is 12 residues. The V end lost 7 bases, the J end lost 3 bases, and 13 bases lay between the germline ends. The germline V gene has CDR1 SQVTM and CDR2 ANQGSEA. CDR3 DNA sequence: TGCAGCGCCGCCTCTTGGGACTACGAGCAGTACTTC. Its translation is CSAASWDYEQYF.

V is TRBV20-1 and J is TRBJ1-1, with D perhaps matching TRBD1 (6 bases). Germline-derived CDR1 and CDR2 are DFQATT and SNEGSKA (reference sequence). CDR3 size: 11 residues. With 4 bases removed from V and 4 bases from J, the gap between germline ends came to 7 bases. DNA of the CDR3: TGCAGTGCTAAGACAGGCACTGAAGCTTTCTTT. It specifies CSAKTGTEAFF.

The V call is TRBV12-5, the J call TRBJ2-7; D might be TRBD1 (6 bases). Germline CDR1 reads LGHNT; CDR2 reads FRNRAP. V was pared by 4 bases and J by 0 bases, with 13 bases between. CDR3 length: 15 amino acids. CDR3 sequence (DNA): TGTGCTAGTGGTTCCACGGACAGCTACTCCTACGAGCAGTACTTC. It translates to CASGSTDSYSYEQYF.

The chain carries TRBV7-2 and TRBJ2-7; no clear D. The germline gives CDR1 SGHTA, CDR2 FQGNSA. CDR3 length: 11 amino acids. The V gene lost 4 bases and the J gene lost 3 bases, with 4 bases spanning the gap. The CDR3 region has the DNA TGTGCCAGCAGCTGGGGCTACGAGCAGTACTTC. Translated: CASSWGYEQYF.

In its sample, this clone was seen a few times. The chain carries TRBV28 and TRBJ2-3, with D tentatively TRBD1 or TRBD2 (5 bases each). The CDR3 loop spans 13 amino acids. V was shortened by 3 bases and J by 6 bases, with 10 bases between the two germline ends. Germline CDR1 and CDR2: MDHEN and SYDVKM. As DNA, the CDR3 is TGTGCCAGCAGTTTTGAGGGGCTTGATACGCAGTATTTT. It translates to CASSFEGLDTQYF.

V is TRBV5-1 and J is TRBJ2-3, with D possibly matching TRBD1 (6 bases). Trimming shortened V by 0 bases and J by 5 bases, and 13 bases separated the two germline ends. CDR1 is SGHRS, CDR2 YFSETQ, per germline. CDR3 size: 15 residues. In DNA form, the CDR3 reads TGCGCCAGCAGCTTGGAGGGGGATTCAGGAGATACGCAGTATTTT. It yields the protein CASSLEGDSGDTQYF. Full variable domain (remainder filled in from reference TRBV5-1 and TRBJ2-3): KAGVTQTPRYLIKTRGQQVTLSCSPISGHRSVSWYQQTPGQGLQFLFEYFSETQRNKGNFPGRFSGRQFSNSRSEMNVSTLELGDSALYLCASSLEGDSGDTQYFGPGTRLTVL.

The chain uses TRBV2 and TRBJ2-7, with D possibly being TRBD1 (6 bases). Trimming removed 7 bases from V and 3 bases from J, with 16 bases in between. Looked up from germline, CDR1 is SNHLY and CDR2 is FYNNEI. The CDR3 consists of 14 residues. In DNA, the CDR3 is TGTGCCAGCAAAGAACAGGGTTCGGTCTACGAGCAGTACTTC. It specifies CASKEQGSVYEQYF.

The rearrangement links TRBV9 to TRBJ2-7; D is uncertain. Trimming cost V 0 bases and J 0 bases, with 4 bases left between them. Germline lookup yields CDR1 SGDLS and CDR2 YYNGEE. The CDR3 runs to 13 residues. CDR3 DNA sequence: TGTGCCAGCAGCGTAGACGACTCCTACGAGCAGTACTTC. Residues: CASSVDDSYEQYF.

The chain uses TRBV13 and TRBJ1-2; D may be TRBD1 (6 bases). Germline CDR1 PRHDT, CDR2 FYEKMQ (reference sequence). The CDR3 consists of 14 residues. V was cut by 3 bases and J by 8 bases, with 16 bases left in between. Here the CDR3 DNA reads TGTGCCAGCAGCTTTTCCGGGGGCGGCGACGGCTACACCTTC. Amino acids: CASSFSGGGDGYTF.